This T cell receptor (beta chain) was found in a study of T cell changes during pregnancy in multiple sclerosis. V shed 1 base, J shed 2 bases, and the junction held 5 bases outside the gene matches. This CDR3 comprises 18 residues. Germline V gene lookup returns CDR1 MGHRA and CDR2 YSYEKL. Assay: immunoSEQ multiplex PCR; the TCRdb copy retains only in-frame clones and omits some. The repertoire holds about 92,000 clones, with approximately 92% as singletons. Specimen: peripheral blood, collected in the first trimester of pregnancy. This TCR came from a female donor with multiple sclerosis, enrolled in a pregnancy study. The chain couples TRBV4-1 to TRBJ2-3; TRBD2 aligns across 14 bases. CDR3 bases: TGCGCCAGCAGCCAAGTTGGGACTAGCGGGAGTCCCACAGATACGCAGTATTTT. This sequence encodes CASSQVGTSGSPTDTQYF.